This TCR beta chain was profiled in a study of T cell responses to AZD1222 COVID-19 vaccine. After removal of 5 bases from V and 4 bases from J, the junction contained 11 bases not matched to a gene. Per germline, CDR1 PRHDT and CDR2 FYEKMQ (reference sequence). This CDR3 has 15 amino acids. This clone was seen once. The table came from immunoSEQ multiplex PCR; TCRdb's copy has only in-frame clones and leaves some out. The sample includes 120,000 to 150,000 clones, more than 70% of them seen just once. This clonotype was obtained from an adult who received the AZD1222 COVID-19 vaccine. Source: peripheral blood, taken 28 days after the second AZD1222 dose. The chain recombines TRBV13 with TRBJ2-7, with 7 bases matching TRBD2. The CDR3, as DNA: TGTGCCAGCAGCAGCGGGACCGAAGAGGCATACGAGCAGTACTTC. Its protein product is CASSSGTEEAYEQYF.